This T cell receptor beta chain was recovered during a study of Graves' ophthalmopathy and Graves' hyperthyroidism. TCR beta CDR3 regions were amplified from RNA transcripts. In the first round, RT-PCR was carried out with HTBI primers, and a multiplex PCR formed the second round. TCRdb re-called the multiplex PCR reads with MiXCR, one entry per CDR3 protein. The sample records 1 million to 1.3 million distinct CDR3 sequences, 35% to 45% being singletons. V lost 5 bases and J lost 5; bases outside the gene matches: 10. CDR1 is SGHTA and CDR2 is FQGNSA in the germline V gene. The CDR3 covers 16 residues. Hyperthyroidism patients, all newly diagnosed, had under 2 months' duration and ages of 18 to 65.

The sample comprised peripheral blood or thyroid tissue (not recorded which). This clonotype was sampled from an adult man with Graves' hyperthyroidism. This chain connects TRBV7-2 to TRBJ2-2; 8 bases agree with TRBD2. CDR3 sequence (DNA): TGTGCCAGCAGCCCCTGGGGACTAGACCGAACCGGGGAGCTGTTTTTT. This gives the protein CASSPWGLDRTGELFF.